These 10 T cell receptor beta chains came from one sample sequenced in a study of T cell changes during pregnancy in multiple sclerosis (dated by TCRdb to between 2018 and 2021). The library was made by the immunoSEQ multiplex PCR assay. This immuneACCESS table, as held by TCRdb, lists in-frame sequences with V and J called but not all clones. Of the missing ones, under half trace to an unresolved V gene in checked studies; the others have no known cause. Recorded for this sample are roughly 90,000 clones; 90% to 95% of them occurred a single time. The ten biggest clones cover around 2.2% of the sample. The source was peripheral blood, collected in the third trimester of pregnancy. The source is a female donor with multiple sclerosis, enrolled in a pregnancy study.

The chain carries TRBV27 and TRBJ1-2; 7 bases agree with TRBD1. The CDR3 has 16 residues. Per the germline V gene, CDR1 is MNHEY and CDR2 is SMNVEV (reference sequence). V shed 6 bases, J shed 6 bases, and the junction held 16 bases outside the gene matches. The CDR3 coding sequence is TGTGCCAGCAGCCCTTGGGACAGAACAATTTCAAATGGCTACACCTTC. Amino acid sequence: CASSPWDRTISNGYTF.

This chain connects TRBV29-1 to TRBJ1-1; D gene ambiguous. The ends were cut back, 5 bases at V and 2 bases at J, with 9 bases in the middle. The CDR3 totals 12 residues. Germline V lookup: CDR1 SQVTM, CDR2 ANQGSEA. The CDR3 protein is CSVTQTNTEAFF. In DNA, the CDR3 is TGCAGCGTTACACAGACAAACACTGAAGCTTTCTTT.

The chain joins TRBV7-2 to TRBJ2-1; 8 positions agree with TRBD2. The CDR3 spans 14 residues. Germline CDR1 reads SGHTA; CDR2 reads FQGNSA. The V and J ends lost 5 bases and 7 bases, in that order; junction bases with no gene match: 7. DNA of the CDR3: TGTGCCAGCAGCCCGGGGGGGCCTAGGAATGAGCAGTTCTTC. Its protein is CASSPGGPRNEQFF.

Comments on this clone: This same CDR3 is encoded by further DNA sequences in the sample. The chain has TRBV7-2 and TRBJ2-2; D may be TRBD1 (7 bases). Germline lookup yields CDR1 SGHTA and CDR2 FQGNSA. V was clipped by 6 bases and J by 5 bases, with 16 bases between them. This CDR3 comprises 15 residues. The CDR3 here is CASSPTGAGTGELFF. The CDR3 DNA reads TGTGCCAGCAGTCCCACAGGGGCGGGAACCGGGGAGCTGTTTTTT.

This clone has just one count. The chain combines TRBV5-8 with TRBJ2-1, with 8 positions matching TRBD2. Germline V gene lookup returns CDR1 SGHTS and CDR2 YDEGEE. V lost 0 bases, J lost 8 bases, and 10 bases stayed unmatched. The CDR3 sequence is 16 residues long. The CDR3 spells CASSLELAVGRHEQFF. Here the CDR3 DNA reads TGTGCCAGCAGCTTGGAACTAGCGGTAGGTCGGCATGAGCAGTTCTTC.

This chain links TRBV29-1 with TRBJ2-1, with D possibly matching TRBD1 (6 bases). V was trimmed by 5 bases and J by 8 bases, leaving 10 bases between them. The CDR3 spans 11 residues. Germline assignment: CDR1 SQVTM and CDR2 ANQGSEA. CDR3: CSVSRGHEQFF. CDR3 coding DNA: TGCAGCGTTAGCAGGGGCCATGAGCAGTTCTTC.

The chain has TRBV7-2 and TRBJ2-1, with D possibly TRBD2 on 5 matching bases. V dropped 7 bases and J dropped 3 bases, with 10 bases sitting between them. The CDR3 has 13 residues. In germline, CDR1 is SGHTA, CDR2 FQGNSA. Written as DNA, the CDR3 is TGTGCCAGCACCCCGGGGTACTACAATGAGCAGTTCTTC. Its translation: CASTPGYYNEQFF. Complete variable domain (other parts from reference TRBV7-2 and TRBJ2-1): GAGVSQSPSNKVTEKGKDVELRCDPISGHTALYWYRQSLGQGLEFLIYFQGNSAPDKSGLPSDRFSAERTGGSVSTLTIQRTQQEDSAVYLCASTPGYYNEQFFGPGTRLTVL.

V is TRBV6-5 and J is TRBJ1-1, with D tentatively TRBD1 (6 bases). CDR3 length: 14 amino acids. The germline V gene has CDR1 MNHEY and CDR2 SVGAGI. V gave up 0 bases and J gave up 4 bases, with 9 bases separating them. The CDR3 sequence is CASSYSGGGTEAFF. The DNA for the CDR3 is TGTGCCAGCAGTTACTCGGGAGGGGGCACTGAAGCTTTCTTT.

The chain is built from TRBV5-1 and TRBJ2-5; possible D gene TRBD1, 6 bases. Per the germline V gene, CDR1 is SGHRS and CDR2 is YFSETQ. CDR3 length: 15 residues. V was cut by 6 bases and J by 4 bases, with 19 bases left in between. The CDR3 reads CASMITGLGVETQYF. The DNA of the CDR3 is TGCGCCAGCATGATTACAGGGTTGGGGGTAGAGACCCAGTACTTC.

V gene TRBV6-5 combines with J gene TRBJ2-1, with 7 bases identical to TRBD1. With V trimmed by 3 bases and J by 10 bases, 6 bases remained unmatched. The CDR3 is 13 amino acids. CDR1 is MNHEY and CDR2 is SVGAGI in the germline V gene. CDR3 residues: CASSYGTGEEQFF. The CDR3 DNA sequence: TGTGCCAGCAGTTATGGAACAGGGGAAGAGCAGTTCTTC.